This passage covers 20 T cell receptor beta chains from one sample sequenced in a study of blood T cell repertoires in COVID-19. Sequencing used immunoSEQ multiplex PCR; TCRdb keeps in-frame clones, though not all of them. Of hundreds of thousands of clones listed, about 90% are singletons. Sequencing input: peripheral blood. Source of these receptors: a woman aged 70-85 years with COVID-19, enrolled during active disease.

The chain carries TRBV9 and TRBJ1-3; D not certain. The germline V gene encodes CDR1 SGDLS and CDR2 YYNGEE. Between the trimmed V and J ends, which lost 4 bases and 2 bases, there was a span of 13 bases. The CDR3 is 15 amino acids. The CDR3 DNA reads TGTGCCAGCAGCTTACAACAAGCGCCTGGAAACACCATATATTTT. This sequence encodes CASSLQQAPGNTIYF.

The V call is TRBV28, the J call TRBJ1-5, with D unclear. Germline loops: CDR1 MDHEN, CDR2 SYDVKM. The CDR3 is made up of 16 amino acids. V lost 2 bases and J lost 6, with 17 bases in between. CDR3 DNA: TGTGCCAGCAGTTTACCCCGCGCAGGCTTCAGTCAGCCCCAGCATTTT. This encodes CASSLPRAGFSQPQHF.

J is TRBJ1-4 and V is TRBV6-5, with 7 positions matching TRBD1. This CDR3 spans 15 amino acids. Per the germline V gene, CDR1 is MNHEY and CDR2 is SVGAGI. Trimming at V came to 4 bases and at J to 5 bases, leaving 7 bases not matched to a gene. CDR3 loop: CASSSGQVQNEKLFF. As DNA, the CDR3 is TGTGCCAGCAGTTCAGGACAGGTTCAAAATGAAAAACTGTTTTTT.

This clone appeared once. This rearrangement joins TRBV7-2 to TRBJ2-7; TRBD2 matches 11 bases. After removal of 4 bases from V and 4 bases from J, the junction contained 12 bases not matched to a gene. CDR3 length: 17 amino acids. From germline, CDR1 is SGHTA and CDR2 FQGNSA. The CDR3 DNA reads TGTGCCAGCAGCTCGCGGAGTAGCGGGGGGGCCTATTACGAGCAGTACTTC. It is translated as CASSSRSSGGAYYEQYF.

The chain couples TRBV19 to TRBJ1-1; 7 bases are a match to TRBD1. With V trimmed by 8 bases and J by 4 bases, 7 bases remained unmatched. The germline V gene has CDR1 LNHDA and CDR2 SQIVND (reference sequence). There are 13 residues in the CDR3. The CDR3 sequence: CASWTGWGTEAFF. CDR3 in DNA: TGTGCCAGTTGGACAGGCTGGGGCACTGAAGCTTTCTTT.

The genes are TRBV12-3 or TRBV12-4 and TRBJ1-5; D ambiguous. The CDR3 consists of 13 residues. Trimming cost V 3 bases and J 7 bases, with 10 bases left between them. CDR3 loop: CASSLFVQQPQHF. The CDR3 region has the DNA TGTGCCAGCAGTTTGTTCGTTCAGCAGCCCCAGCATTTT.

J is TRBJ1-1 and V is TRBV5-1; D not resolved. V was cut by 0 bases and J by 5 bases, with 11 bases left in between. Germline assignment: CDR1 SGHRS and CDR2 YFSETQ. This CDR3 region has 14 residues. The CDR3 sequence: CASSLAVERTEAFF. The CDR3 region has the DNA TGCGCCAGCAGCTTGGCCGTGGAGAGGACTGAAGCTTTCTTT.

The V call is TRBV7-9, the J call TRBJ1-1, with D perhaps TRBD1 (5 bases). The CDR3 extends over 13 amino acids. Trimming left V 4 bases short and J 1 base short, with 7 bases between. The germline V gene has CDR1 SEHNR and CDR2 FQNEAQ (reference sequence). CDR3 DNA: TGTGCCAGCAGCTATACAGGGAACACTGAAGCTTTCTTT. Translation: CASSYTGNTEAFF.

The DNA for the CDR3 is TGTGCCAGCAGCTGGGACAGGAACACTGAAGCTTTCTTT. Residues: CASSWDRNTEAFF. The chain couples TRBV14 to TRBJ1-1, with 7 bases that match TRBD1. With 5 bases clipped from V and 1 base from J, the junction kept 1 base outside the gene matches. This CDR3 region has 13 residues. CDR1 and CDR2 from the germline V gene are SGHDN and FVKESK.

The genes are TRBV4-1 and TRBJ2-3; tentative D call: TRBD1 (5 bases). The V and J ends lost 1 base and 6 bases respectively, with 23 bases between them. The CDR3 contains 18 residues. Germline CDR1 reads MGHRA; CDR2 reads YSYEKL. The CDR3 is CASSQVGLKGQGRDTQYF. The CDR3 DNA follows: TGCGCCAGCAGCCAAGTAGGGCTAAAGGGGCAGGGTCGGGATACGCAGTATTTT.

In this sample, this clone turned up a few times. The gene calls are TRBV7-2 and TRBJ1-3, with D unclear. Germline CDR1 and CDR2: SGHTA and FQGNSA. The CDR3 runs to 15 residues. Trimming cost V 1 base and J 0 bases, with 7 bases left between them. CDR3 sequence (DNA): TGTGCCAGCAGCTTAGGTCTAGTCTCTGGAAACACCATATATTTT. It is translated as CASSLGLVSGNTIYF.

For this clone: Additional DNA sequences in this sample encode the identical CDR3. The DNA for the CDR3 is TGTGCCAGCAGCTTACACTATAGCAATCAGCCCCAGCATTTT. Protein sequence: CASSLHYSNQPQHF. This chain connects TRBV7-2 to TRBJ1-5; D remains ambiguous. The germline V gene encodes CDR1 SGHTA and CDR2 FQGNSA. V was cut by 2 bases and J by 0 bases, with 5 bases left in between. The CDR3 loop spans 14 amino acids.

The chain combines TRBV10-1 with TRBJ2-3, with a possible D match to TRBD1 (6 bases). The CDR3 totals 12 residues. Trimming shortened V by 4 bases and J by 8 bases, and 10 bases separated the two germline ends. The germline CDR1 and CDR2 sequences are WNHNN and SYGVQD (reference sequence). CDR3 in amino acids: CASSAQGGTQYF. DNA of the CDR3: TGCGCCAGCAGTGCACAGGGCGGTACGCAGTATTTT.

This sequence joins TRBV5-4 and TRBJ1-1; a weak D match, TRBD1 (6 bases). Per the germline V gene, CDR1 is SGHNT and CDR2 is YYREEE (reference sequence). The CDR3 covers 13 residues. V lost 5 bases to trimming and J lost 7 bases, with 15 bases between them. CDR3 in DNA: TGTGCCAGCAGTATCTTGACAGGTTTTGAAGCTTTCTTT. It translates to CASSILTGFEAFF.

This sequence joins TRBV3-1 (or the pseudogene TRBV3-2) and TRBJ1-1, with 10 bases matching TRBD1. Trimming cost V 4 bases and J 3 bases; bases outside gene matches: 8. Germline V lookup: CDR1 LGHDT, CDR2 YNNKEL (reference sequence). The CDR3 is 16 residues long. The CDR3 DNA follows: TGTGCCAGCAGCCTCGGGACAGGGGCTATATACACTGAAGCTTTCTTT. It encodes CASSLGTGAIYTEAFF.

The chain joins TRBV7-2 to TRBJ1-5; 10 bases agree with TRBD1. CDR3 length equals 17 residues. The V gene's germline CDR1 is SGHTA and CDR2 FQGNSA. Losses at the gene ends were 5 bases for V and 1 base for J; bases not matched to a gene: 8. The CDR3 nucleotides read TGTGCCAGCAGCGCCCGGACAGGGGGAGGGAGCAATCAGCCCCAGCATTTT. Encoded protein: CASSARTGGGSNQPQHF.

The chain combines TRBV30 with TRBJ2-4; weak D call: TRBD2 (6 bases). Germline-derived CDR1 and CDR2 are GTSNPN and SVGIG (reference sequence). The V end lost 1 base, the J end lost 8 bases, and 9 bases lay between the germline ends. The CDR3 consists of 12 residues. The CDR3 is CAWSDGGDIQYF. CDR3 nucleotides: TGTGCCTGGAGTGACGGGGGTGACATTCAGTACTTC.

This sequence joins TRBV6-5 and TRBJ1-3, with unresolved D. The V end lost 8 bases, the J end lost 0 bases, and 2 bases lay between the germline ends. The CDR3 spans 11 residues. The germline CDR1 and CDR2 sequences are MNHEY and SVGAGI. CDR3 residues: CASRSGNTIYF. CDR3 DNA sequence: TGTGCCAGCCGCTCTGGAAACACCATATATTTT.

The genes are TRBV28 and TRBJ2-6, with D uncertain. CDR1 and CDR2 from the germline V gene are MDHEN and SYDVKM. The CDR3 totals 15 residues. The V gene lost 2 bases and the J gene lost 0 bases, with 5 bases spanning the gap. As DNA, the CDR3 is TGTGCCAGCAGTTTACAGTACTCTGGGGCCAACGTCCTGACTTTC. Protein: CASSLQYSGANVLTF.

The rearrangement links TRBV19 to TRBJ1-2; D gene uncertain. This CDR3 region has 12 residues. Germline V gene data show CDR1 as LNHDA and CDR2 as SQIVND (reference sequence). Trimming took off 5 bases at V and 4 bases at J, with 8 bases between the two ends. Here the CDR3 DNA reads TGTGCCAGTAGTTCGGACTTCTATGGCTACACCTTC. Translated, it gives CASSSDFYGYTF.